Below, one TCR beta chain is given with its context. Its specificity is not known. MiXCR was run by TCRdb on the 5' RACE reads, yielding one entry per CDR3 protein. This table has thousands of distinct CDR3 sequences, 40% to 50% appearing once. Overall study results and limits: The larger cohort examined one V-J beta rearrangement, not whole repertoires.

The sorted Tregs were CD4+CD25+CD127-/low cells. This CDR3 has 15 amino acids. Per germline, CDR1 SGDLS and CDR2 YYNGEE. The ends lost 4 bases at V and 2 bases at J; junction bases unmatched: 5. This sequence originates from a female donor with breast cancer. The material sequenced was Tregs sorted from a lymph node. This chain connects TRBV9 to TRBJ2-5; 10 bases fit TRBD2. In DNA, the CDR3 is TGTGCCAGCAGCCCTGAGACTAGCGGGCAAGAGACCCAGTACTTC. Translation gives CASSPETSGQETQYF.